Below, 29 T cell receptor beta chains from the same sample are listed, as sequenced in a study of T cell responses to AZD1222 COVID-19 vaccine. TCRdb keeps only in-frame clones here, not all; method: immunoSEQ multiplex PCR. The table records over 45,000 clones, roughly nine tenths of them present only once. Specimen: peripheral blood, collected 28 days after the second AZD1222 dose. The source of these receptors is an adult who received the AZD1222 COVID-19 vaccine.

The chain combines TRBV2 with TRBJ2-7, with D perhaps given as TRBD1 or TRBD2 (5 bases each). This CDR3 spans 17 amino acids. Germline V CDR1 and CDR2: SNHLY, FYNNEI. V shed 1 base and J shed 6 bases, with 22 bases lying between them. The CDR3 reads CASSEVEGPQPLGEQYF. For the CDR3, the DNA is TGTGCCAGCAGTGAAGTTGAGGGGCCGCAACCGCTGGGCGAGCAGTACTTC.

This chain uses TRBV30 with TRBJ1-2; D perhaps matches TRBD1 (5 bases). Trimming removed 1 base at V and 12 bases at J, with 15 bases between. Germline CDR1 GTSNPN, CDR2 SVGIG (reference sequence). This CDR3 has 12 amino acids. CDR3 in amino acids: CAWSEGTGRDTF. CDR3 coding DNA: TGTGCCTGGAGTGAAGGGACCGGACGGGACACCTTC.

The chain is built from TRBV19 and TRBJ1-2; perhaps TRBD1 as D (5 bases). This CDR3 is 13 amino acids long. Germline CDR1 LNHDA, CDR2 SQIVND (reference sequence). Deletions cut 4 bases from V and 8 bases from J, with 14 bases between. The chain's CDR3 is CASSTGREGGYTF. DNA of the CDR3: TGTGCCAGTAGTACGGGCAGGGAGGGCGGCTACACCTTC.

V and J are TRBV7-6 and TRBJ2-1, with 7 bases fitting TRBD2. Germline CDR1 is SGHVS and CDR2 is FNYEAQ. J gave up 4 bases and V 2 bases, and 11 bases lay outside the gene matches. This CDR3 contains 17 residues. The DNA of the CDR3 is TGTGCCAGCAGCTTAAAGTCAGTGGGAGGGGAGTACAATGAGCAGTTCTTC. It encodes CASSLKSVGGEYNEQFF.

The chain couples TRBV13 to TRBJ1-1, with D unclear. The CDR3 is 14 residues long. Trimming pared 2 bases from V and 1 base from J, leaving 8 bases between. The germline gives CDR1 PRHDT, CDR2 FYEKMQ (reference sequence). The CDR3 loop is CASSLSPGNTEAFF. The CDR3 region has the DNA TGTGCCAGCAGCTTATCACCCGGGAACACTGAAGCTTTCTTT.

The genes are TRBV7-9 and TRBJ2-3; D unclear. The CDR3 length is 13 residues. Germline V lookup: CDR1 SEHNR, CDR2 FQNEAQ (reference sequence). Trimming shortened V by 0 bases and J by 3 bases, and 4 bases separated the two germline ends. The CDR3 loop is CASSLAVTDTQYF. In nucleotides, the CDR3 is TGTGCCAGCAGCTTAGCGGTAACAGATACGCAGTATTTT.

V and J are TRBV11-2 and TRBJ2-7, with 8 bases fitting TRBD2. CDR1 SGHAT and CDR2 FQNNGV come from the germline V gene. The V gene end was trimmed by 3 bases and the J gene end by 2 bases; junction bases not matched to a gene: 6. CDR3 length: 15 amino acids. CDR3 loop: CASSFSAGGPYEQYF. The CDR3 coding sequence is TGTGCCAGCAGCTTTTCTGCGGGAGGCCCCTACGAGCAGTACTTC.

The V and J genes are TRBV7-3 and TRBJ2-1, with D perhaps matching TRBD2 (6 bases). Germline CDR1 and CDR2: SGHTA and FQGTGA. CDR3 size: 14 residues. V shed 5 bases and J shed 6 bases, with 14 bases lying between them. CDR3 nucleotides: TGTGCCAGCAGCGCCTATGGGGGGAGCAATGAGCAGTTCTTC. It translates to CASSAYGGSNEQFF.

This rearrangement joins TRBV19 to TRBJ1-1, with 8 bases aligning to TRBD1. The germline V gene has CDR1 LNHDA and CDR2 SQIVND (reference sequence). CDR3 length: 13 residues. The trim removed 7 bases at V and 1 base at J, leaving 2 bases unmatched. The CDR3 spells CASTGTGNTEAFF. The CDR3 region has the DNA TGTGCCAGTACTGGGACAGGGAACACTGAAGCTTTCTTT.

V gene TRBV7-8 combines with J gene TRBJ2-7; 8 nucleotides align to TRBD2. The CDR3 is made up of 13 amino acids. After removal of 5 bases from V and 3 bases from J, the junction contained 3 bases not matched to a gene. The germline CDR1 and CDR2 sequences are SGHVS and FQNEAQ. The DNA of the CDR3 is TGTGCCAGCAGCCCGGGGGGGCACTACGAGCAGTACTTC. Amino acid sequence: CASSPGGHYEQYF.

This chain connects TRBV29-1 to TRBJ2-5; D gene unclear. The germline gives CDR1 SQVTM, CDR2 ANQGSEA. The ends were cut back, 4 bases at V and 2 bases at J, with 8 bases in the middle. The length of the CDR3 is 12 residues. The CDR3 is CSVVRGQETQYF. The CDR3 bases are TGCAGCGTTGTTCGCGGACAAGAGACCCAGTACTTC.

The gene calls are TRBV3-1 (or the pseudogene TRBV3-2) and TRBJ1-2; D perhaps matches TRBD1 (5 bases). This CDR3 contains 15 residues. Trimming left V 1 base short and J 5 bases short, with 14 bases between. The germline gives CDR1 LGHDT, CDR2 YNNKEL (reference sequence). The CDR3 DNA is TGTGCCAGCAGCCAAGTCAGGGCGGGAGCTTATGGCTACACCTTC. This translates into CASSQVRAGAYGYTF.

The CDR3 loop reads CASRWGGQGALSGYTF. The CDR3 DNA sequence: TGTGCCAGCAGGTGGGGCGGACAGGGGGCTTTAAGTGGCTACACCTTC. The chain combines TRBV27 with TRBJ1-2, with 11 bases matching TRBD1. Germline assignment: CDR1 MNHEY and CDR2 SMNVEV (reference sequence). CDR3 size: 16 residues. Trimming cost V 6 bases and J 7 bases; bases outside gene matches: 13.

The chain uses TRBV6-5 and TRBJ2-7; 7 positions match TRBD1. Trimming removed 5 bases from V and 2 bases from J; junction bases left unmatched: 6. CDR3 length: 14 residues. Germline CDR1 and CDR2: MNHEY and SVGAGI. CDR3 amino acids: CASSNGQAAYEQYF. CDR3 bases: TGTGCCAGCAGTAACGGACAGGCAGCCTACGAGCAGTACTTC.

This rearrangement joins TRBV4-1 to TRBJ1-4; D not resolved. V shed 0 bases and J shed 7 bases, with 15 bases lying between them. Looked up from germline, CDR1 is MGHRA and CDR2 is YSYEKL. The CDR3 spans 16 residues. The CDR3 sequence is CASSQELVRVREKLFF. The CDR3 DNA reads as TGCGCCAGCAGCCAAGAATTGGTCCGGGTTCGTGAAAAACTGTTTTTT.

This clone was counted a single time. In DNA, the CDR3 is TGCGCCAGCAGACAGGATAACTATGGCTACACCTTC. Its protein product is CASRQDNYGYTF. The chain recombines TRBV5-1 with TRBJ1-2; D perhaps matches TRBD1 (5 bases). Germline-derived CDR1 and CDR2 are SGHRS and YFSETQ. The CDR3 covers 12 residues. The germline V and J ends were trimmed by 5 bases and 1 base, with 6 bases remaining between them.

This clone has just one count. The chain recombines TRBV5-5 with TRBJ2-5, with 7 bases matching TRBD2. V was pared by 2 bases and J by 2 bases, with 6 bases of the junction left unmatched. Looked up from germline, CDR1 is SGHKS and CDR2 is YYEKEE (reference sequence). The CDR3 extends over 15 amino acids. CDR3 loop: CASSLIAGVQETQYF. In DNA form, the CDR3 reads TGTGCCAGCAGCTTAATCGCGGGAGTGCAAGAGACCCAGTACTTC.

This chain links TRBV7-9 with TRBJ1-1; 7 bases match TRBD1. The V segment lost 5 bases and the J segment 2 bases; nucleotides outside the gene matches: 5. The CDR3 is 14 residues long. The germline gives CDR1 SEHNR, CDR2 FQNEAQ (reference sequence). The CDR3, as DNA: TGTGCCAGCAGCCGAGGACAGGATAACACTGAAGCTTTCTTT. The encoded protein is CASSRGQDNTEAFF.

The V gene is TRBV2, the J gene TRBJ1-4; D remains unclear. The CDR3 is made up of 15 amino acids. Trimming took off 2 bases at V and 0 bases at J, with 7 bases between the two ends. Germline lookup yields CDR1 SNHLY and CDR2 FYNNEI. CDR3 loop: CASSERRATNEKLFF. In DNA form, the CDR3 reads TGTGCCAGCAGTGAACGGCGGGCAACTAATGAAAAACTGTTTTTT. The whole variable domain, filled in from reference TRBV2 and TRBJ1-4, reads EPEVTQTPSHQVTQMGQEVILRCVPISNHLYFYWYRQILGQKVEFLVSFYNNEISEKSEIFDDQFSVERPDGSNFTLKIRSTKLEDSAMYFCASSERRATNEKLFFGSGTQLSVL.

The V call is TRBV5-4, the J call TRBJ2-5; 8 bases align to TRBD2. Looked up from germline, CDR1 is SGHNT and CDR2 is YYREEE (reference sequence). CDR3 length: 16 residues. The V segment lost 0 bases and the J segment 2 bases; nucleotides outside the gene matches: 6. CDR3 DNA sequence: TGTGCCAGCAGCTTGGGGGTGGGCGGGAGGCAAGAGACCCAGTACTTC. It translates to CASSLGVGGRQETQYF.

The chain uses TRBV6-5 and TRBJ1-3, with D hard to call. V was shortened by 8 bases and J by 4 bases, with 12 bases between the two germline ends. Germline loops: CDR1 MNHEY, CDR2 SVGAGI. This CDR3 region has 13 residues. The CDR3 sequence: CASSGPSGNTIYF. The CDR3 nucleotides are TGTGCCAGCTCTGGGCCTTCGGGAAACACCATATATTTT.

The chain links TRBV7-2 to TRBJ1-4; D is unresolved. With 1 base removed from V and 7 bases from J, the gap between germline ends came to 13 bases. Germline CDR1 and CDR2: SGHTA and FQGNSA. This CDR3 has 15 residues. This chain's CDR3 is CASSLGRDLFEKLFF. Written as DNA, the CDR3 is TGTGCCAGCAGCTTAGGGCGGGATCTCTTTGAAAAACTGTTTTTT.

J is TRBJ1-1 and V is TRBV7-2; 8 nucleotides match TRBD1. Germline values: CDR1 SGHTA, CDR2 FQGNSA. The CDR3 is 13 residues long. V shed 6 bases, J shed 4 bases, and the junction held 4 bases outside the gene matches. The CDR3 loop reads CASSSDRGTEAFF. In DNA form, the CDR3 reads TGTGCCAGCAGTTCCGACAGGGGCACTGAAGCTTTCTTT.

V is TRBV5-1 and J is TRBJ1-1, with 7 bases aligning to TRBD1. The V and J ends lost 4 bases and 2 bases, in that order; junction bases with no gene match: 5. CDR1 and CDR2 from the germline V gene are SGHRS and YFSETQ. This CDR3 has 14 amino acids. The CDR3 reads CASSPGQFNTEAFF. For the CDR3, the DNA is TGCGCCAGCAGCCCGGGACAGTTTAACACTGAAGCTTTCTTT.

The gene calls are TRBV30 and TRBJ2-2; 8 nucleotides line up with TRBD2. This CDR3 region has 14 residues. Germline trimming cut 3 bases from V and 6 bases from J; bases unmatched to any gene: 6. The germline V gene has CDR1 GTSNPN and CDR2 SVGIG (reference sequence). CDR3 loop: CAWRTLAGSGELFF. The CDR3 DNA sequence: TGTGCCTGGAGAACCTTAGCGGGATCCGGGGAGCTGTTTTTT.

V gene TRBV4-2 combines with J gene TRBJ2-5; the match to TRBD1 covers 12 bases. This CDR3 contains 15 residues. Germline CDR1 is LGHNA and CDR2 is YNFKEQ. V shed 5 bases, J shed 5 bases, and the junction held 6 bases outside the gene matches. The CDR3: CASSNRDRGLETQYF. The CDR3, as DNA: TGTGCCAGCAGCAACCGGGACAGGGGGCTGGAGACCCAGTACTTC.

This chain links TRBV28 with TRBJ2-2, with 9 bases fitting TRBD1. Germline V gene data show CDR1 as MDHEN and CDR2 as SYDVKM. This CDR3 is 16 amino acids long. V was pared by 7 bases and J by 7 bases, with 13 bases of the junction left unmatched. The DNA of the CDR3 is TGTGCCAGCACTCCCGGTGGGGACAGGGTTCGCGGGGAGCTGTTTTTT. It translates to CASTPGGDRVRGELFF.

V usage is TRBV6-5 and J usage is TRBJ2-7, with 9 bases identical to TRBD1. Trimming cost V 10 bases and J 4 bases; bases outside gene matches: 11. Per germline, CDR1 MNHEY and CDR2 SVGAGI. This CDR3 spans 14 amino acids. Here the CDR3 reads CAITARDRAYEQYF. CDR3 nucleotide sequence: TGTGCCATCACTGCCCGGGACAGGGCTTACGAGCAGTACTTC.

The J gene is TRBJ1-6, the V gene TRBV11-2; TRBD1 is a possible D gene (5 bases). Between the trimmed V and J ends, which lost 7 bases and 6 bases, there was a span of 16 bases. Germline CDR1 is SGHAT and CDR2 is FQNNGV. This CDR3 has 15 residues. This CDR3 reads CASTGLRAPNSPLHF. The CDR3 DNA sequence: TGTGCCAGCACGGGACTCCGGGCCCCTAATTCACCCCTCCACTTT.